One T cell receptor beta chain is described in this entry. What antigen it recognizes has not been identified. No quality values exist for individual bases; no much larger clone is one base distant. The cohort consisted of 666 healthy bone marrow donors. Cohort members were all nominally healthy when sampled, although unrecorded immune exposures were likely present. The donor tested CMV seronegative, placing the donor among the roughly 350 seronegative members of the cohort. Each donor provided a peripheral blood sample, and peripheral blood mononuclear cells were used for TCR beta sequencing. Genomic DNA extraction from the blood cell samples was performed with the Qiagen DNeasy Blood Extraction Kit. This sample is part of a study of cytomegalovirus exposure and HLA in healthy donors listed by TCRdb under 2017. Regarding the research as a whole: An earlier analysis of some 500 of the donors reported more than 250 Gb of sequence data and roughly 110 million unique TCR beta sequences from about 200 million T cells. The study aimed to test whether signatures of past pathogen exposure could be identified by cataloging public T cell receptors. High-throughput TCR immunosequencing, statistical association of individual TCRs with disease status, and machine learning were combined to predict cytomegalovirus infection status. Among the roughly 400 genotyped donors, about 85% belonged to the genetic ancestry cluster associated with self-reported Caucasian donors. Rather than using new phenotypic data, the later analysis identified candidate immune exposures from TCR beta sequences and from how often those sequences occurred across donors. Donor age, sex, ethnicity and CMV serostatus were collected together with the repertoire data. Besides the first cohort of around 670 subjects, a separate validation cohort made up of roughly 120 different subjects was used. An early release covering 500 to 750 HLA-typed donors comprised about 300 gigabases of sequencing data and some 79 million unique TCR sequences. Genome-wide SNP genotypes for about 65% of the roughly 670 donors were used in a later genetic analysis, which treated that subset as a discovery cohort. All discovery cohort repertoires had been generated using a single sequencing platform. Class I and class II HLA loci were covered by the typing at four-digit resolution. A later analysis re-examined previously published TCR beta repertoires from more than 550 donors and added high-resolution HLA genotyping to investigate patterns of TCR occurrence. Among a few hundred genotyped donors of the cohort, an average of roughly 240,000 unique TCR beta nucleotide sequences were sequenced per donor, roughly 20% of them non-productive. Typing coverage differed by locus: A, B, C, DRB1 and DQB1 were typed in roughly 620-640 donors, DQA1 in 500 to 550, DPA1 in 600 to 610, and DPB1 in approximately 450. Using immunosequencing, the study profiled T cell repertoires from 500 to 800 subjects and related those repertoires to cytomegalovirus serostatus. A handful of DR-DQ haplotypes were handled as single units for association and clustering because linkage in the cohort was strong. An earlier analysis of approximately 580 of the donors used high-throughput TCR beta sequencing to judge whether each TCR beta V gene segment behaved as functional or pseudogenic. Results and caveats for the whole study, not just this receptor: Because HLA typing was missing for some donors at each locus, association tests included only the typed subset. A further reported finding was that TCR beta sequences accurately predicted the HLA-A and HLA-B alleles for most subjects in the first cohort. The classifier was reported to diagnose cytomegalovirus status with high specificity and sensitivity in both the original and validation cohorts. The cohort was sequenced for TCR beta chains only, and without alpha or paired-chain data the features that could be detected were limited. It was suggested by the authors that the approach could potentially be generalized to other disease states and immunological phenotypes. Strong co-occurrence of HLA alleles, especially DR and DQ, made assigning TCR associations to individual alleles difficult. Linkage disequilibrium might explain the correlated functional status among segregating V segments, but an unknown experimental factor could not be excluded. In a later analysis, most CMV-associated TCR beta chains were found to appear HLA-restricted, with HLA associations seemingly driven largely by CMV exposure. A total of about 150 TCR beta chains were listed by the study as associated with cytomegalovirus. In an earlier analysis of about 550 of the donors, most TCR beta V segments were observed in productive rearrangements about 87% or about 30% of the time, broadly matching IMGT annotations. In a later analysis, several top co-occurrence clusters were reported to appear linked to parvovirus B19, influenza, CMV and Epstein-Barr virus. For the cohort, immune exposure information was limited to CMV serostatus. A later genetic analysis associated a missense DCLRE1C variant with V-gene and J-gene trimming of TCR beta chains, and an independent cohort replicated the association. Sequencing depth was assumed to be roughly uniform across donors in the presence/absence analyses, though that assumption may not hold. In a later analysis, TCR association rates were found to vary across HLA loci, with the most associated TCRs seen for DRB1 alleles and the fewest for HLA-C alleles. A later analysis associated around 16,000 TCR beta sequences with specific HLA alleles at a false discovery rate of 0.05. The sequencing pipeline was judged likely to have produced a cluster of highly shared sequence variants as a technical artifact. Three of the identified cytomegalovirus-associated TCR beta chains were confirmed in vitro to be specific for cytomegalovirus antigens. While some public TCRs were present in many individuals, most TCR sequences turned up only very rarely across donors. A later genetic analysis reported fewer N-insertions in productive TCRs among donors in an Asian-associated ancestry cluster than the approximately 670-donor mean. Fewer than 20 rarely observed V segments, including chromosome 9 orphons, were excluded from the earlier analysis of several hundred of the donors because counts were too low. Compared with equally common non-associated chains, HLA-associated TCR beta chains in a later analysis were more clonally expanded and had lower generation probabilities.

Receptor amplification or capture employed the immunoSEQ multiplex PCR assay. For the multiplex PCR, a mixture combining 60 forward primers for TCR Vbeta segments and 13 reverse primers for TCR Jbeta segments was used. A multiplex PCR assay on genomic DNA amplified the CDR3 region of rearranged TCR beta genes. Amplified TCR beta libraries were sequenced as 87-base-pair reads on the Illumina HiSeq System. Regarding the original processing steps: In a later analysis, roughly 80 million unique TCR beta chains were counted across the 650 to 700 repertoires, and about 10 million of these chains were shared by at least two donors. A nearest-neighbor algorithm error-corrected the raw reads and collapsed the reads into unique sequences, merging closely related sequences to remove PCR and sequencing errors. To assign V, D and J gene segments, CDR3 sequences were aligned to IMGT reference sequences. Each retained sequence needed at least a six-nucleotide match to both a V gene segment and a J gene segment. Rearrangements were classified as productive when the CDR3 lacked stop codons and remained in frame with V and J, and all other rearrangements were classified as non-productive. Following IMGT convention, CDR3 was defined as the stretch from the second conserved V-encoded cysteine to the conserved J-encoded phenylalanine. The earlier analysis of fewer than 700 of the donors excluded sequences that lacked an unambiguous match to a single V gene segment. An earlier analysis of several hundred of the donors called V segments functional above 56.7% productive rearrangements and segregating when the between-donor standard deviation exceeded 5%. A statistical classification framework was developed to diagnose cytomegalovirus status using the catalog of TCR beta chain sequences. A later analysis assigned V and J genes by comparing TCR nucleotide sequences with IMGT/GENE-DB human TR gene sequences. In a later analysis, CDR3 sequences and most-parsimonious VDJ recombination scenarios were assigned using the TCRdist pipeline. A later analysis defined each TCR beta chain by its CDR3 amino acid sequence plus V-gene family, and excluded reads lacking a unique V-gene family. A later analysis removed several hundred highly shared, low-generation-probability nucleotide sequences to deal with suspected cross-contamination and a sequencing artifact. In a later analysis, a clonal expansion index was calculated for each public chain from normalized within-repertoire ranks of inferred template counts. In a later analysis, generation probabilities were computed using a VDJ recombination model fitted to out-of-frame rearrangements, and the results were checked against IGoR. In a later analysis, TCR-TCR, TCR-HLA and TCR-CMV co-occurrence was scored with hypergeometric tests, and a repertoire-size bias correction was applied to TCR pairs. False discovery rates were estimated in a later analysis by permuting HLA or CMV assignments 20 times. In a later analysis, co-occurring TCRs were grouped with DBSCAN, and TCRdist sequence similarity was added when clustering was performed within HLA-allele-positive subsets. Repertoires with fewer than 30,000 or more than 120,000 public chains were left out of co-occurrence clustering, as were five repertoires with anomalous nucleotide sharing. TCRdb mirrors the immuneACCESS table, restricted to in-frame sequences. Some clones are absent from its copies; in checked studies, under half trace to an unresolved V gene, and the reason for the others is unknown. V and J calls and clone size are those listed in that table; D and trimming were worked out from the DNA. Across this sample there are some 170,000 clones, with 75% to 80% seen only once. In total, the top ten clones hold roughly 2.7% of the sample.

The sequencing input was PBMCs. This clonotype was obtained from a female donor in good health and CMV-seronegative.

The DNA sequence is as follows: TGTGCCAGCAGCCCCGTTCGGAGTTCGGGAGCTGGTGGCTACACCTTC. Its protein reads: CASSPVRSSGAGGYTF. This chain joins TRBV11-2 to TRBJ1-2; the D gene is not confidently resolved. V and J lose 5 bases and 7 bases, and a span of 23 bases separates them. From a lookup of the germline V gene, CDR1 and CDR2 are SGHAT and FQNNGV. The CDR3 has 16 amino acids, counting the end cysteine and phenylalanine. Only the CDR3 part of the read is kept: 48 bases, read in frame from the first base.